The 8 T cell receptor beta chains given below trace back to one sample, sequenced in a study of cytomegalovirus exposure and HLA in healthy donors. The study ran its PCR with 60 Vbeta and 13 Jbeta primers. Profiling relied on immunoSEQ multiplex PCR, and the TCRdb table lists in-frame clones only, not all of them. The sample has 200,000 to 250,000 clones, 70% to 80% seen once. The sequenced material came from PBMCs. These receptor sequences come from a girl aged 2 to 10 in good health and CMV-seronegative.

The chain recombines TRBV29-1 with TRBJ1-2; TRBD1 might be the D (6 bases). This CDR3 comprises 13 residues. CDR1 and CDR2 (germline): SQVTM, ANQGSEA. V was shortened by 6 bases and J by 4 bases, with 15 bases between the two germline ends. The CDR3 DNA reads TGCAGCGTCTTGACAGGCGGCAGCTATGGCTACACCTTC. Its translation is CSVLTGGSYGYTF.

The rearrangement links TRBV9 to TRBJ1-3; D is perhaps TRBD1 (5 bases). Germline assignment: CDR1 SGDLS and CDR2 YYNGEE. The CDR3 consists of 15 residues. V dropped 0 bases and J dropped 2 bases, with 9 bases sitting between them. In nucleotides, the CDR3 is TGTGCCAGCAGCGTAGAGGGGCAGACTGGAAACACCATATATTTT. It codes for CASSVEGQTGNTIYF.

A few counts support this clone. The V and J genes are TRBV5-8 and TRBJ2-7; D uncertain. The length of the CDR3 is 12 residues. V was pared by 1 base and J by 3 bases, with 5 bases between. Germline assignment: CDR1 SGHTS and CDR2 YDEGEE. The CDR3 spells CASSLRVYEQYF. The CDR3 DNA reads as TGTGCCAGCAGCTTGCGGGTCTACGAGCAGTACTTC.

The chain combines TRBV29-1 with TRBJ1-2; D call uncertain. The germline CDR1 and CDR2 sequences are SQVTM and ANQGSEA. The CDR3 totals 11 residues. Trimming left V 7 bases short and J 7 bases short, with 13 bases between. The CDR3 region is CSGWSISGYTF. The CDR3 nucleotides are TGCAGCGGTTGGAGCATCTCTGGCTACACCTTC.

This sequence joins TRBV30 and TRBJ1-2; D is uncertain. Trimming removed 2 bases from V and 8 bases from J, with 15 bases in between. The CDR3 loop spans 13 amino acids. Per the germline V gene, CDR1 is GTSNPN and CDR2 is SVGIG (reference sequence). The CDR3 sequence: CAWSLGREGGYTF. DNA of the CDR3: TGTGCCTGGAGTTTGGGCCGGGAAGGCGGCTACACCTTC. Complete variable domain (other parts from reference TRBV30 and TRBJ1-2): SQTIHQWPATLVQPVGSPLSLECTVEGTSNPNLYWYRQAAGRGLQLLFYSVGIGQISSEVPQNLSASRPQDRQFILSSKKLLLSDSGFYLCAWSLGREGGYTFGSGTRLTVV.

This clone was recorded only once. The genes are TRBV2 and TRBJ1-5; 8 positions agree with TRBD1. V shed 10 bases, J shed 7 bases, and the junction held 9 bases outside the gene matches. The CDR3 runs to 13 residues. Germline V gene sequence: CDR1 SNHLY, CDR2 FYNNEI. Here the CDR3 DNA reads TGTGCCACAGGTGGACAGGGCGGACAGCCCCAGCATTTT. It is translated as CATGGQGGQPQHF.

The rearrangement uses TRBV27 and TRBJ1-5, with TRBD1 matching 7 bases. This CDR3 has 14 residues. The V gene's germline CDR1 is MNHEY and CDR2 SMNVEV (reference sequence). Trimming took 8 bases from V and 4 from J; bases not matched to a gene: 8. The CDR3 region is CASSAGTANQPQHF. In DNA form, the CDR3 reads TGTGCCAGCTCCGCCGGGACAGCTAATCAGCCCCAGCATTTT.

The chain links TRBV5-1 to TRBJ1-3; D possibly corresponds to TRBD1 (5 bases). CDR1 SGHRS and CDR2 YFSETQ come from the germline V gene. The CDR3 spans 15 residues. The ends were cut back, 4 bases at V and 0 bases at J, with 11 bases in the middle. In DNA, the CDR3 is TGCGCCAGCAGCCTCGACAGAATCTCTGGAAACACCATATATTTT. Translating gives CASSLDRISGNTIYF.